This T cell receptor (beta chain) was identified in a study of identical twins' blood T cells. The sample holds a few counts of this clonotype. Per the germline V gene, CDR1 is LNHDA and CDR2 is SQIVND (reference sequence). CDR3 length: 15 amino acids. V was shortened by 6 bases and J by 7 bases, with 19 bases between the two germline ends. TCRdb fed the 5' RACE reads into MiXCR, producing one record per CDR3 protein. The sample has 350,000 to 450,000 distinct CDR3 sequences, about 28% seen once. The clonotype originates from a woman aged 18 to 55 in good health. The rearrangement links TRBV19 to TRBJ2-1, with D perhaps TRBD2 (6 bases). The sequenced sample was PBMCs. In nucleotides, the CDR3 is TGTGCCAGTAGGACCTCCGGGGGTGTCCCGAATGAGCAGTTCTTC. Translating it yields CASRTSGGVPNEQFF.